The 28 T cell receptor beta chains below were found in one sample sequenced in a study of T cells in Graves' hyperthyroidism and ophthalmopathy. Amplification of TCR beta CDR3 regions was performed using RNA transcripts as template. A first-round RT-PCR of the TCR CDR3 used the HTBI primer set. TCRdb re-analysed the multiplex PCR reads in MiXCR, keeping a single row per CDR3 protein. The data hold under 400,000 distinct CDR3 sequences, with 15% to 20% observed a single time. The sequenced material came from blood. All receptors derive from a woman between 40 and 50 years old with Graves' ophthalmopathy.

There are many counts of this clonotype. The chain carries TRBV4-1 and TRBJ1-1; D call uncertain. Per the germline V gene, CDR1 is MGHRA and CDR2 is YSYEKL. CDR3 length equals 12 residues. Trimming removed 2 bases from V and 7 bases from J, with 8 bases in between. Here the CDR3 reads CASSQTGSEAFF. For the CDR3, the DNA is TGCGCCAGCAGCCAAACGGGTAGTGAAGCTTTCTTT.

This clonotype was counted between two and nine times. V is TRBV7-2 and J is TRBJ1-1; 7 bases line up with TRBD1. The CDR3 length is 15 residues. Per the germline V gene, CDR1 is SGHTA and CDR2 is FQGNSA. The V and J ends lost 4 bases and 2 bases, in that order; junction bases with no gene match: 7. As DNA, the CDR3 is TGTGCCAGCAGCTCACAGACAGGGTTAAACACTGAAGCTTTCTTT. Encoded protein: CASSSQTGLNTEAFF.

This clonotype has more than one count but fewer than ten. The chain carries TRBV28 and TRBJ1-5; D may be TRBD1 (6 bases). Deletions cut 3 bases from V and 7 bases from J, with 16 bases between. Germline V gives CDR1 MDHEN, CDR2 SYDVKM. CDR3 length equals 15 residues. This CDR3 reads CASSLIQGREQPQHF. In DNA, the CDR3 is TGTGCCAGCAGTTTGATACAGGGTCGGGAACAGCCCCAGCATTTT.

This clonotype was detected a few times. The missing conserved phenylalanine or tryptophan at the end of this CDR3 makes a read error likely. The chain carries TRBV10-3 and TRBJ2-2; D may be TRBD1 (6 bases). The V gene's germline CDR1 is ENHRY and CDR2 SYGVKD. Trimming removed 10 bases from V and 1 base from J, with 16 bases in between. This CDR3 spans 15 amino acids. CDR3 coding DNA: TGTGCCACCGCCGTGGGCAGGGGGAACACCGGGGAGCTGTTTCTT. Protein sequence: CATAVGRGNTGELFL.

This clonotype was counted ten times or more. This rearrangement joins TRBV29-1 to TRBJ2-6; D is perhaps TRBD2 (6 bases). The CDR3 contains 14 residues. Trimming took 7 bases from V and 0 from J, leaving 10 bases between them. CDR1 is SQVTM, CDR2 ANQGSEA, per germline. The CDR3 DNA follows: TGCAGCGGTGGGCGGGACTCTGGGGCCAACGTCCTGACTTTC. Translated, it gives CSGGRDSGANVLTF.

This clonotype was counted once. The V gene is TRBV28, the J gene TRBJ1-3; D uncertain. This CDR3 contains 15 residues. V was clipped by 6 bases and J by 0 bases, with 12 bases between them. Germline CDR1 MDHEN, CDR2 SYDVKM. The CDR3 here is CASREFGFSGNTIYF. DNA of the CDR3: TGTGCCAGCAGAGAGTTCGGGTTCTCTGGAAACACCATATATTTT.

This clonotype was counted many times. The chain recombines TRBV20-1 with TRBJ2-7, with 10 bases lining up with TRBD2. CDR1 DFQATT and CDR2 SNEGSKA come from the germline V gene (reference sequence). With V trimmed by 4 bases and J by 4 bases, 10 bases remained unmatched. This CDR3 has 15 amino acids. The CDR3, as DNA: TGCAGTGCTATTGATAGCGGGAGGATTGGATACGAGCAGTACTTC. Amino acid sequence: CSAIDSGRIGYEQYF.

There are many counts of this clonotype. As DNA, the CDR3 is TGTGCCAGCAAAGATAAACAGGGAGGATACTCCTACGAGCAGTACTTC. It yields the protein CASKDKQGGYSYEQYF. The chain employs TRBV2 and TRBJ2-7; D could derive from TRBD1 or TRBD2 (6 bases each). V lost 7 bases and J 0 bases, leaving 19 bases between the germline ends. The CDR3 consists of 16 residues. The V gene's germline CDR1 is SNHLY and CDR2 FYNNEI.

This sequence joins TRBV11-2 and TRBJ2-7; a weak D match, TRBD1 (5 bases). The ends were cut back, 5 bases at V and 4 bases at J, with 15 bases in the middle. The V gene's germline CDR1 is SGHAT and CDR2 FQNNGV. The CDR3 runs to 14 residues. This CDR3 is CASSPQVGPYEQYF. For the CDR3, the DNA is TGTGCCAGCAGCCCACAGGTGGGGCCTTACGAGCAGTACTTC.

This sequence joins TRBV4-1 and TRBJ1-1; possible D gene TRBD1, 6 bases. V shed 2 bases and J shed 5 bases, with 9 bases lying between them. The CDR3 loop spans 13 amino acids. The germline CDR1 and CDR2 sequences are MGHRA and YSYEKL. The CDR3 bases are TGCGCCAGCAGCCAACACGGACAGACTGAAGCTTTCTTT. It codes for CASSQHGQTEAFF.

This clonotype was recorded at least ten times. V gene TRBV28 combines with J gene TRBJ2-7; 7 bases map to TRBD2. CDR3 length: 14 residues. After removal of 7 bases from V and 2 bases from J, the junction contained 8 bases not matched to a gene. Germline V gene data show CDR1 as MDHEN and CDR2 as SYDVKM. CDR3: CASITREGTYEQYF. DNA for the CDR3: TGTGCCAGCATCACTAGGGAGGGTACCTACGAGCAGTACTTC.

The table lists this clonotype with a few counts. This chain connects TRBV18 to TRBJ2-2; possible D gene TRBD2, 5 bases. Trimming removed 6 bases at V and 7 bases at J, with 18 bases between. The germline V gene encodes CDR1 KGHSH and CDR2 LQKENI. The CDR3 is made up of 15 amino acids. Written as DNA, the CDR3 is TGTGCCAGCTCCCCATCGGGATCTTACATCGGGGAGCTGTTTTTT. Translating it yields CASSPSGSYIGELFF. Together with reference TRBV18 and TRBJ2-2, the CDR3 gives the full variable domain: NAGVMQNPRHLVRRRGQEARLRCSPMKGHSHVYWYRQLPEEGLKFMVYLQKENIIDESGMPKERFSAEFPKEGPSILRIQQVVRGDSAAYFCASSPSGSYIGELFFGEGSRLTVL.

This clonotype was recorded many times. The chain recombines TRBV9 with TRBJ2-2; perhaps TRBD2 as D (5 bases). The V gene lost 0 bases and the J gene lost 1 base, with 7 bases spanning the gap. From germline, CDR1 is SGDLS and CDR2 YYNGEE. This CDR3 is built from 15 residues. The CDR3 region has the DNA TGTGCCAGCAGCGTAGGGGCGGGGAACACCGGGGAGCTGTTTTTT. Translation gives CASSVGAGNTGELFF.

This chain joins TRBV28 and TRBJ2-5; 11 nucleotides match TRBD2. The J segment lost 5 bases and the V segment lost 0 bases, leaving 5 bases of the junction unmatched. The CDR3 is 16 amino acids. Germline lookup yields CDR1 MDHEN and CDR2 SYDVKM. In nucleotides, the CDR3 is TGTGCCAGCAGTTTATGGCTAGCGGGAGGAGGGGAGACCCAGTACTTC. This translates into CASSLWLAGGGETQYF.

This clonotype showed up many times. The chain uses TRBV28 and TRBJ1-1, with 12 bases lining up with TRBD1. V lost 5 bases and J lost 5; bases outside the gene matches: 9. The CDR3 covers 16 residues. CDR1 and CDR2 from the germline V gene are MDHEN and SYDVKM. The CDR3 sequence: CASSPGTGGANTEAFF. The DNA of the CDR3 is TGTGCCAGCAGTCCCGGGACAGGGGGCGCGAATACTGAAGCTTTCTTT.

The chain employs TRBV7-2 and TRBJ2-4; possible D gene TRBD1, 7 bases. The V end lost 3 bases, the J end lost 6 bases, and 15 bases lay between the germline ends. The CDR3 contains 15 residues. Germline V gene data show CDR1 as SGHTA and CDR2 as FQGNSA. The CDR3 DNA is TGTGCCAGCAGCTTTGGGGGGAACAGGGGAAACATTCAGTACTTC. It codes for CASSFGGNRGNIQYF.

This clonotype was counted at least ten times. This CDR3 is CSVVPQGTYEQYF. The CDR3 DNA reads as TGCAGCGTTGTTCCGCAGGGAACATACGAGCAGTACTTC. The V and J genes are TRBV29-1 and TRBJ2-7; a possible D gene is TRBD1 (5 bases). Between the trimmed V and J ends, which lost 4 bases and 4 bases, there was a span of 14 bases. CDR3 length equals 13 residues. The germline gives CDR1 SQVTM, CDR2 ANQGSEA.

The sample holds many counts of this clonotype. The genes are TRBV6-5 and TRBJ1-3; D unresolved. The CDR3 has 12 residues. V lost 6 bases, J lost 10 bases, and 13 bases lay in between. Germline V gene lookup returns CDR1 MNHEY and CDR2 SVGAGI. CDR3 nucleotide sequence: TGTGCCAGCAGAACCGGGAGCAAGACCATATATTTT. Translating it yields CASRTGSKTIYF.

This clonotype was seen ten or more times. The V call is TRBV2, the J call TRBJ2-5, with D hard to call. Germline loops: CDR1 SNHLY, CDR2 FYNNEI. Trimming pared 6 bases from V and 7 bases from J, leaving 12 bases between. There are 12 residues in the CDR3. The CDR3 here is CASSLRLGTQYF. CDR3 sequence (DNA): TGTGCCAGCAGCTTGCGGTTAGGGACCCAGTACTTC.

This clonotype was found many times. The V gene is TRBV6-2 or TRBV6-3, the J gene TRBJ2-2; a weak D match, TRBD2 (6 bases). Germline values: CDR1 MNHEY, CDR2 SVGEGT. The CDR3 is 13 residues long. V lost 5 bases and J 6 bases, leaving 10 bases between the germline ends. The CDR3 region is CASSRLGAGELFF. The CDR3 nucleotides are TGTGCCAGCAGTCGACTAGGGGCCGGGGAGCTGTTTTTT.

At least ten counts were recorded for this clonotype. The genes are TRBV6-2 or TRBV6-3 and TRBJ2-5; D could derive from TRBD1 or TRBD2 (5 bases each). The ends were cut back, 4 bases at V and 5 bases at J, with 14 bases in the middle. Per the germline V gene, CDR1 is MNHEY and CDR2 is SVGEGT. This CDR3 spans 14 amino acids. DNA for the CDR3: TGTGCCAGCAGTTTGGGGGTCACGGGGGAGACCCAGTACTTC. Amino acids: CASSLGVTGETQYF.

This chain joins TRBV7-9 and TRBJ2-2; D is unresolved. The V and J ends lost 4 bases and 6 bases respectively, with 9 bases between them. CDR1 and CDR2 (germline): SEHNR, FQNEAQ (reference sequence). This CDR3 has 13 residues. The CDR3 DNA reads TGTGCCAGCAGCTCCTTAGTCCCCGGGGAGCTGTTTTTT. Residues: CASSSLVPGELFF.

The chain carries TRBV30 and TRBJ1-2, with 10 bases aligning to TRBD1. From germline, CDR1 is GTSNPN and CDR2 SVGIG (reference sequence). This CDR3 region has 15 residues. V trimming: 0 bases; J trimming: 5 bases; junction bases outside the gene matches: 6. DNA for the CDR3: TGTGCCTGGAGTGTACGTCGGACAGGGGGTTATGGCTACACCTTC. This codes for CAWSVRRTGGYGYTF.

In its sample, this clonotype was seen a few times. The chain uses TRBV11-2 and TRBJ2-2, with D possibly being TRBD2 (5 bases). With 7 bases removed from V and 6 bases from J, the gap between germline ends came to 15 bases. The V gene's germline CDR1 is SGHAT and CDR2 FQNNGV. This CDR3 spans 14 amino acids. The CDR3 nucleotides read TGTGCCAGCACTCGGGGAAGGTACGCCGGGGAGCTGTTTTTT. It specifies CASTRGRYAGELFF.

This clonotype showed up many times. The chain carries TRBV12-5 and TRBJ1-1, with 8 positions matching TRBD1. Per germline, CDR1 LGHNT and CDR2 FRNRAP. The CDR3 covers 14 residues. V shed 7 bases and J 4 bases; nucleotides not matched to a gene: 8. CDR3 amino acids: CASETNRGGTEAFF. The CDR3 DNA sequence: TGTGCTAGTGAGACCAACAGGGGGGGCACTGAAGCTTTCTTT.

The rearrangement joins TRBV28 to TRBJ1-1; tentative D call: TRBD1 (5 bases). Trimming shortened V by 1 base and J by 9 bases, and 18 bases separated the two germline ends. Germline values: CDR1 MDHEN, CDR2 SYDVKM. The CDR3 is 15 amino acids. The CDR3 bases are TGTGCCAGCAGTTTATCCCTCCATGGGGGAGGGCAAGCTTTCTTT. Residues: CASSLSLHGGGQAFF.

This clonotype appeared many times. V is TRBV12-3 or TRBV12-4 and J is TRBJ1-2; 9 bases agree with TRBD1. The CDR3 totals 17 residues. The J segment lost 3 bases and the V segment lost 5 bases, leaving 13 bases of the junction unmatched. CDR3 sequence: CASSSKQGAQGYYGYTF. CDR3 coding DNA: TGTGCCAGCAGTAGCAAACAGGGGGCCCAAGGTTACTATGGCTACACCTTC.

This clonotype has a count of ten or more. This chain joins TRBV11-2 and TRBJ2-5; D is perhaps TRBD1 (6 bases). CDR3 length: 15 amino acids. Trimming removed 4 bases from V and 5 bases from J, with 17 bases in between. Germline CDR1 is SGHAT and CDR2 is FQNNGV. For the CDR3, the DNA is TGTGCCAGCAGCTACAACAGGGCGGCTCAGGAGACCCAGTACTTC. It codes for CASSYNRAAQETQYF.